The next 17 T cell receptor beta chains were all read from a single sample in a study of early T cells in non-severe SARS-CoV-2 infection. TCRdb called the 5' RACE reads again in MiXCR, with one record for every CDR3 protein. The sample carries about 59,000 distinct CDR3 sequences, about 13% recorded once. Sequencing was performed on whole blood, taken at baseline. Every receptor here comes from an adult who was a healthcare worker with PCR-confirmed SARS-CoV-2 infection or an uninfected control (not recorded which).

This clonotype has a handful of counts. The rearrangement links TRBV20-1 to TRBJ1-2; no reliable D call. The CDR3 loop spans 13 amino acids. Between the trimmed V and J ends, which lost 0 bases and 6 bases, there was a span of 11 bases. CDR1 is DFQATT, CDR2 SNEGSKA, per germline (reference sequence). The CDR3 reads CSARERPAHGYTF. The CDR3 coding sequence is TGCAGTGCTAGAGAGAGACCCGCCCATGGCTACACCTTC.

Ten or more counts support this clonotype. The chain carries TRBV12-3 or TRBV12-4 and TRBJ2-1; the D gene could be TRBD1 or TRBD2 (6 bases each). The CDR3 length is 15 residues. V was trimmed by 3 bases and J by 3 bases, leaving 12 bases between them. The CDR3: CASSFRGLDYNEQFF. CDR3 DNA sequence: TGTGCCAGCAGTTTCAGGGGACTGGACTACAATGAGCAGTTCTTC.

CDR3 in DNA: TGTGCCAGCAGCCCGGGACCGGCGATAGAGACCCAGTACTTC. Its translation is CASSPGPAIETQYF. The V call is TRBV7-2, the J call TRBJ2-5; D assignment may be TRBD1 or TRBD2 (5 bases each). The CDR3 extends over 14 amino acids. Germline lookup yields CDR1 SGHTA and CDR2 FQGNSA. Trimming removed 5 bases at V and 4 bases at J, with 14 bases between.

The table lists this clonotype with many counts. This chain links TRBV19 with TRBJ2-6, with 7 bases lining up with TRBD2. This CDR3 is built from 17 residues. The V gene's germline CDR1 is LNHDA and CDR2 SQIVND (reference sequence). V lost 9 bases and J lost 6; bases outside the gene matches: 17. CDR3 bases: TGTGCCAGCGCCTCTTCGAGGGAGGGCATTGTGGCCAACGTCCTGACTTTC. The encoded protein is CASASSREGIVANVLTF.

In DNA, the CDR3 is TGTGCCAGCAGTTCAGGAAGGGCTAGCGGGGGATACAATGAGCAGTTCTTC. This translates into CASSSGRASGGYNEQFF. V gene TRBV6-5 combines with J gene TRBJ2-1; 10 positions match TRBD2. J was trimmed by 4 bases and V by 4 bases; bases with no gene match: 10. CDR3 length: 17 amino acids. Germline V lookup: CDR1 MNHEY, CDR2 SVGAGI.

The chain recombines TRBV6-2 or TRBV6-3 with TRBJ2-7; D uncertain. This CDR3 comprises 14 residues. The V gene's germline CDR1 is MNHEY and CDR2 SVGEGT. Trimming removed 6 bases from V and 0 bases from J, with 12 bases in between. The CDR3 sequence: CASRLALSSYEQYF. DNA of the CDR3: TGTGCCAGCAGGTTGGCCCTAAGCTCCTACGAGCAGTACTTC.

Worth noting for this clonotype: A much larger clone sits a single nucleotide away, making a read error possible. The chain combines TRBV28 with TRBJ2-1, with no clear D. The CDR3 spans 14 residues. V was pared by 3 bases and J by 0 bases, with 6 bases between. CDR1 is MDHEN and CDR2 is SYDVKM in the germline V gene. The CDR3 coding sequence is TGTGCCAGCAGTTTTCAGAGCTCCTACAATGAGCAGTTCTTC. Its protein is CASSFQSSYNEQFF.

V gene TRBV9 combines with J gene TRBJ2-3; 10 nucleotides align to TRBD2. The CDR3 sequence is 16 residues long. Losses at the gene ends were 4 bases for V and 4 bases for J; bases not matched to a gene: 9. The germline CDR1 and CDR2 sequences are SGDLS and YYNGEE. The CDR3 sequence is CASSPQTSGHADTQYF. CDR3 coding DNA: TGTGCCAGCAGCCCACAGACTAGCGGGCATGCAGATACGCAGTATTTT.

About this clonotype: At one end, the junction sequence differs from germline, possibly due to a read error. V usage is TRBV7-7 and J usage is TRBJ2-3; D is undetermined. In germline, CDR1 is SSHAT, CDR2 FNYEAQ (reference sequence). The CDR3 is 13 residues long. DNA of the CDR3: TGTGCTAGCAGCTTCGGTGGCTCCGATACGCAGTATTTT. Translating gives CASSFGGSDTQYF.

This clonotype appeared a few times. The rearrangement joins TRBV6-1 to TRBJ2-1; D uncertain. The CDR3 has 14 residues. Germline lookup yields CDR1 MNHNS and CDR2 SASEGT. V lost 5 bases and J lost 9, with 17 bases in between. The CDR3 spells CASSLRTFPAEQFF. The DNA of the CDR3 is TGTGCCAGCAGTCTAAGGACCTTCCCAGCTGAGCAGTTCTTC.

This clonotype showed up just a few times. This chain links TRBV7-3 with TRBJ2-1; 8 bases map to TRBD1. From germline, CDR1 is SGHTA and CDR2 FQGTGA. This CDR3 is built from 15 residues. The V segment lost 5 bases and the J segment 3 bases; nucleotides outside the gene matches: 6. Written as DNA, the CDR3 is TGTGCCAGCAGCCCGCGGACAGGGAGCTACAATGAGCAGTTCTTC. This gives the protein CASSPRTGSYNEQFF.

This clonotype showed up many times. CDR3 nucleotide sequence: TGTGCCAGCAGTTTAGTCGCGGGACGGGCCAATGAGCAGTTCTTC. Amino acid sequence: CASSLVAGRANEQFF. The chain recombines TRBV12-3 or TRBV12-4 with TRBJ2-1; weak D call: TRBD2 (6 bases). Trimming shortened V by 1 base and J by 6 bases, and 13 bases separated the two germline ends. This CDR3 is built from 15 residues.

A few counts support this clonotype. The chain carries TRBV27 and TRBJ1-1; 9 positions match TRBD1. The CDR3 contains 17 residues. Losses at the gene ends were 0 bases for V and 1 base for J; bases not matched to a gene: 6. Germline loops: CDR1 MNHEY, CDR2 SMNVEV (reference sequence). CDR3: CASSLSSGQGSNTEAFF. CDR3 sequence (DNA): TGTGCCAGCAGTTTATCGTCCGGACAGGGGTCGAACACTGAAGCTTTCTTT.

The genes are TRBV20-1 and TRBJ1-1, with a weak D call TRBD1 (5 bases). From germline, CDR1 is DFQATT and CDR2 SNEGSKA (reference sequence). The CDR3 runs to 16 residues. Trimming left V 6 bases short and J 0 bases short, with 20 bases between. The CDR3 coding sequence is TGCAGTGCCCTATCGGCAGGGTGGGAAATGAACACTGAAGCTTTCTTT. Its translation: CSALSAGWEMNTEAFF.

The chain uses TRBV11-2 and TRBJ2-3, with D maybe TRBD2 (6 bases). The CDR3 consists of 16 residues. Germline values: CDR1 SGHAT, CDR2 FQNNGV. Trimming removed 4 bases at V and 6 bases at J, with 20 bases between. CDR3 in amino acids: CASSSLEGGQLDTQYF. In DNA form, the CDR3 reads TGTGCCAGCAGCTCGCTGGAGGGTGGGCAATTGGATACGCAGTATTTT.

This clonotype occurred many times. The chain employs TRBV2 and TRBJ1-5; weak D call: TRBD1 (6 bases). CDR1 is SNHLY, CDR2 FYNNEI, per germline. The V and J ends lost 2 bases and 7 bases respectively, with 15 bases between them. This CDR3 spans 15 amino acids. The CDR3 is CASSEQGSGGQPQHF. In DNA form, the CDR3 reads TGTGCCAGCAGTGAACAGGGGTCTGGAGGGCAGCCCCAGCATTTT.

As concerns this clonotype: An end of the junction differs from the germline gene, which may be a read error. This sequence joins TRBV7-7 and TRBJ2-7; 9 bases agree with TRBD2. The CDR3 has 13 amino acids. The germline V gene has CDR1 SSHAT and CDR2 FNYEAQ (reference sequence). The CDR3 bases are TGTGCTAGCAGCCGAGCGGGGGGCTACGAGCAGTACTTC. Its translation is CASSRAGGYEQYF.